What follows is one TCR beta chain and its context. Its antigen is as yet unknown. TCRdb redid the calling of the reads with MiXCR, one entry per CDR3 protein. Among some 940,000 distinct CDR3 sequences listed, about 33% were seen once. This sample was taken from a study of T cell repertoires in cytomegalovirus infection. Trimming took off 4 bases at V and 4 bases at J, with 19 bases between the two ends. Germline CDR1 reads SGDLS; CDR2 reads YYNGEE. This CDR3 has 16 amino acids. This TCR was recovered from a human donor in good health (CMV status not recorded). Some clones in this sample may be carry-over from other donors' samples. Material: cultured CD8+ T cells from PBMCs, obtained from culture after CMV antigen stimulation. The chain employs TRBV9 and TRBJ2-3; a weak D match, TRBD2 (6 bases). CDR3 protein: CASSPYGGAMADTQYF. The DNA for the CDR3 is TGTGCCAGCAGCCCCTACGGCGGGGCCATGGCAGATACGCAGTATTTT.